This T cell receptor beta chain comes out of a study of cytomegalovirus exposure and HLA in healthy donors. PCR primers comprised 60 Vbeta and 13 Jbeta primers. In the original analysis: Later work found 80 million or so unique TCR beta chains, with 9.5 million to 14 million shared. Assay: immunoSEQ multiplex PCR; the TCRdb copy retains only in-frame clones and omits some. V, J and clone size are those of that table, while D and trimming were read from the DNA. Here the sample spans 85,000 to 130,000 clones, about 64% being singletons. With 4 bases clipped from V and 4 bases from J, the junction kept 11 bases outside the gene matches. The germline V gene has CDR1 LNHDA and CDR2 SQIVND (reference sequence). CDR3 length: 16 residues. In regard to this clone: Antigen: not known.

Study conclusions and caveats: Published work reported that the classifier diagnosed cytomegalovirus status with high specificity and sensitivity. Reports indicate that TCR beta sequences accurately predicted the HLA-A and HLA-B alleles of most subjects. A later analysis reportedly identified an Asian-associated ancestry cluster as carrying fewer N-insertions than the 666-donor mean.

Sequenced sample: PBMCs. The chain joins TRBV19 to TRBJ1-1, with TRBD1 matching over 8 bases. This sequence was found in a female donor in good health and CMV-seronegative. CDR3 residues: CASSNPDRAIGTEAFF. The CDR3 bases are TGTGCCAGTAGTAACCCGGACAGGGCAATTGGCACTGAAGCTTTCTTT.